This TCR beta chain was profiled in a study of blood T cell repertoires in COVID-19 (dated by TCRdb to about 2020). In terms of the full investigation: Samples covering the acute and convalescent phases of COVID-19 were provided by collaborators in the United States, Italy and Spain. The material from the prospective study consisted of cDNA or gDNA derived from T cells, B-cell-depleted T cells, or PBMCs. The dataset comprised deeply sampled blood TCRbeta repertoires from subjects exposed to, actively infected with, or recovered from COVID-19. The repertoires were released in a freely available public database intended as a resource for research on the immune response to SARS-CoV-2. The samples were drawn from the first 160 participants of the ongoing ImmuneRACE study and from about 1,200 subjects provided by 6 global collaborators. Sample metadata almost always included a de-identified subject ID, COVID-19 status, age in years and sex. Where HLA class I and class II types were available, the types were taken from metadata supplied by the sample provider, not from assay-based typing. Study-level results and caveats: The amount of clinical and demographic metadata varied by source and participant and was provided uncurated.

On this clone itself: Its antigen is currently not known. The input lacks base qualities; no much larger clone sits a single base away.

TCRbeta CDR3 regions were amplified from genomic DNA by means of the immunoSEQ Assay, a bias-controlled multiplex PCR. The authors processed their data as follows. Within the assay, amplification of reference gene primers was used to estimate how many nucleated cells each sample contained. To quantify the absolute abundance of each unique TCRbeta CDR3 rearrangement, sequence reads were collapsed and filtered. For each sample, productive Simpson clonality was calculated by taking the square root of Simpson's diversity index across productive rearrangements. This is the immuneACCESS table as TCRdb keeps it, with only in-frame sequences that have V and J called. A part of the clones is gone; compared with another copy, unresolved V genes explain less than half, and the rest is unexplained. The V and J calls and clone size are taken from that table; D and trimming were inferred from the DNA. The sample table shows 360,000 or so clones, and about 90% are seen once. The ten largest account for 2.5% to 3.5% of the sample.

In the prospective study, participants were about 18 to 95 years old, resided in fewer than 25 geographic areas of the United States, and were enrolled through a virtual design. In the prospective study, cohorts were assigned on the basis of participant-reported clinical history obtained from a screening survey and a study questionnaire. Recovered participants in ImmuneRACE Cohort 3 were defined as having two consecutive negative NP/OP PCR tests, clearance from a healthcare professional, or resolution of symptoms. In the prospective study, whole blood, serum and a nasopharyngeal or oropharyngeal swab were collected from each participant by mobile phlebotomists. Over a roughly 2-month period, participants in the prospective study had the option of providing additional blood draws and questionnaires. Blood samples from the prospective study were shipped frozen or at room temperature prior to DNA extraction.

The source is a woman in her twenties or thirties who had recovered from COVID-19. Sample: PBMCs or T cells enriched from blood (not recorded which).

The CDR3 loop reads CASSGSGSRTDTQYF. In nucleotide form, the sequence is TGTGCCAGCAGCGGTAGCGGGAGCCGCACAGATACGCAGTATTTT. This sequence uses TRBV9 and TRBJ2-3, with TRBD2 identical over 9 junction bases. The CDR3 runs 15 amino acids, cysteine and phenylalanine included. The DNA shown is the 45-base CDR3, in frame from base 1. V and J are trimmed by 3 bases and 1 base, and the gene matches miss 3 bases of the junction. For CDR1 and CDR2, the germline V gene lists SGDLS and YYNGEE.